The clone carrying this TCR beta chain was detected only once. Its matching antigen is unknown. Only in-frame clones appear in the TCRdb table, and some are missing; sequencing was by immunoSEQ multiplex PCR. The sample carries about 55,000 clones, about 90% recorded once. The data stem from a study of OX40 agonist ivuxolimab in advanced cancers. Study-wide findings and caveats: Certain nonresponding patients likewise had low normalized T-cell clonal expansion.

The CDR3 contains 15 residues. V was trimmed by 3 bases and J by 3 bases, leaving 14 bases between them. The germline V gene encodes CDR1 LNHDA and CDR2 SQIVND (reference sequence). The sequence came from an adult with an advanced solid tumor such as melanoma, head and neck, liver or kidney cancer. The chain is built from TRBV19 and TRBJ1-2; the D gene is possibly TRBD1 (5 bases). Sample: CD4+ or CD8+ T cells sorted from blood, taken in a trial of the OX40 agonist ivuxolimab. CDR3 amino acids: CASSIGAGLDYGYTF. The DNA of the CDR3 is TGTGCCAGTAGTATCGGGGCAGGGCTTGACTATGGCTACACCTTC.